These T cell receptor beta chains were read from a single sample in a study of long-term antiretroviral therapy in people with HIV. The assay was immunoSEQ multiplex PCR, and TCRdb's table has in-frame clones only and misses some. Among about 20,000 clones listed, around four fifths were seen once. Sequenced here: unsorted PBMCs, sampled 1.2 years after starting antiretroviral therapy. Every receptor here comes from a woman aged 40 to 50 with HIV. The CDR3 runs from the conserved cysteine through the conserved F or W.

CDR3aa | len | j_gene | v_gene
CASSKSTGAENQPQHF | 16 | TRBJ1-5 | TRBV19
CASRSGWGPDTQYF | 14 | TRBJ2-3 | TRBV9
CASSQGPINTEAFF | 14 | TRBJ1-1 | TRBV4-1
CASSFGASPNYEQYF | 15 | TRBJ2-7 | TRBV7-2
CASSTGEAAVYGYTF | 15 | TRBJ1-2 | TRBV28
CASSSGLAGAGETQYF | 16 | TRBJ2-5 | TRBV11-2
CASSIGVAVGNNEQFF | 16 | TRBJ2-1 | TRBV19
CASGTTQETQYF | 12 | TRBJ2-5 | TRBV2
CASSQVAVTDTQYF | 14 | TRBJ2-3 | TRBV14
CAWSVPSGSLDTQYF | 15 | TRBJ2-3 | TRBV30
CASSSGAGPSTDTQYF | 16 | TRBJ2-3 | TRBV7-9
CASSSGTGRYEQYF | 14 | TRBJ2-7 | TRBV11-3
CTSSQARDRAYEQYF | 15 | TRBJ2-7 | TRBV1
CASSPVPGQGNYGYTF | 16 | TRBJ1-2 | TRBV4-2
CASSLVPQATNEKLFF | 16 | TRBJ1-4 | TRBV28
CATSSPGQATEAFF | 14 | TRBJ1-1 | TRBV15
CASSLNRGQETQYF | 14 | TRBJ2-5 | TRBV7-3
CASSSTTPPSSQETQYF | 17 | TRBJ2-5 | TRBV5-4
CASSQLAGENYEQYF | 15 | TRBJ2-7 | TRBV23-1
CASSPGGGLSEAFF | 14 | TRBJ1-1 | TRBV18
CASSLNPLNTEAFF | 14 | TRBJ1-1 | TRBV7-9
CASSRGSRLAEEAEQYF | 17 | TRBJ2-7 | TRBV7-9
CASSRLVGGWDTEAFF | 16 | TRBJ1-1 | TRBV14
CASSGGWGSGYEQYF | 15 | TRBJ2-7 | TRBV28
CASSYYSTDTQYF | 13 | TRBJ2-3 | TRBV6-5
CASSATEKKSTQYF | 14 | TRBJ2-5 | TRBV28
CASSDPAWAKKLFF | 14 | TRBJ1-4 | TRBV25-1
CASSLPSGTDYSPLHF | 16 | TRBJ1-6 | TRBV28
CASSPASGTYNEQFF | 15 | TRBJ2-1 | TRBV7-3
CASSQDLLAVYNEQFF | 16 | TRBJ2-1 | TRBV14
CASSPPGATQETQYF | 15 | TRBJ2-5 | TRBV18
CASSLLAGSGYNEQFF | 16 | TRBJ2-1 | TRBV28
CASSVGVSNTGELFF | 15 | TRBJ2-2 | TRBV9
CASSLGLADNEQFF | 14 | TRBJ2-1 | TRBV5-4
CASSSPRGQAAFGANVLTF | 19 | TRBJ2-6 | TRBV7-9
CASSLVGQGAFF | 12 | TRBJ1-1 | TRBV7-8
CASSLSLETASSTDTQYF | 18 | TRBJ2-3 | TRBV27
CASSYGAGGPSDTQYF | 16 | TRBJ2-3 | TRBV6-5
CASSPQGSQETQYF | 14 | TRBJ2-5 | TRBV19
CASTRQERYEQYF | 13 | TRBJ2-7 | TRBV21-1
CASSTGTSESTDTQYF | 16 | TRBJ2-3 | TRBV9
CAWSVRGGTDTQYF | 14 | TRBJ2-3 | TRBV30